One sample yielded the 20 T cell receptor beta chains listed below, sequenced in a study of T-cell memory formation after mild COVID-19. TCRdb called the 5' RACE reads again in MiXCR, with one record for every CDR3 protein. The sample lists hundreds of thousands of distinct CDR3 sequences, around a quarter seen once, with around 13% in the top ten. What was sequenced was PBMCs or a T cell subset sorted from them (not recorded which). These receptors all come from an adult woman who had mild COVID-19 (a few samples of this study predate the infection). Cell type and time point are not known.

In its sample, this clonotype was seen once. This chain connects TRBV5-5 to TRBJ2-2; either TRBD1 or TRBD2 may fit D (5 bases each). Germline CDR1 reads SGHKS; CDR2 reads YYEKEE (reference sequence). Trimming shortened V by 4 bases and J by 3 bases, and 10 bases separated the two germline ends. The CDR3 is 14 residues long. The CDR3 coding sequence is TGTGCCAGCAGCCGGGGCGCCGACACCGGGGAGCTGTTTTTT. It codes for CASSRGADTGELFF.

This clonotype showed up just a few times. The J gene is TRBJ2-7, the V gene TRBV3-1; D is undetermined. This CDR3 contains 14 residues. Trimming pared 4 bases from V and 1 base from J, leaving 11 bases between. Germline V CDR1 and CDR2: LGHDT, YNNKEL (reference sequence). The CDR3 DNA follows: TGTGCCAGCAGCCCATCTCCCACTTCCTACGAGCAGTACTTC. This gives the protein CASSPSPTSYEQYF.

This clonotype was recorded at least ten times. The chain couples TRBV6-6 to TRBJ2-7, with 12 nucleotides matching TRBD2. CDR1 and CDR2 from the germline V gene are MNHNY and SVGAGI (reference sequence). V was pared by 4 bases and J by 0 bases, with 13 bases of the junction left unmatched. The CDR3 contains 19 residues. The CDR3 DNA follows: TGTGCCAGCAGTTCAACCCCCGGGACTAGCGGGCCAATCTCCTACGAGCAGTACTTC. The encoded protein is CASSSTPGTSGPISYEQYF.

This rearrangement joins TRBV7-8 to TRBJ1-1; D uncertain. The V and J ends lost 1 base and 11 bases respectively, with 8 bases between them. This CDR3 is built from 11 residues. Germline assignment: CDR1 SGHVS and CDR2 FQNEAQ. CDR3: CASSLGVGAFF. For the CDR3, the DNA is TGTGCCAGCAGCTTAGGGGTCGGGGCTTTCTTT.

This CDR3 reads CASSFSGGMNTEAFF. The CDR3 DNA follows: TGTGCCAGCAGCTTCTCAGGGGGAATGAACACTGAAGCTTTCTTT. The J gene is TRBJ1-1, the V gene TRBV7-2; 7 bases match TRBD1. CDR3 length: 15 residues. The germline V gene encodes CDR1 SGHTA and CDR2 FQGNSA. V was clipped by 3 bases and J by 0 bases; unmatched bases: 4.

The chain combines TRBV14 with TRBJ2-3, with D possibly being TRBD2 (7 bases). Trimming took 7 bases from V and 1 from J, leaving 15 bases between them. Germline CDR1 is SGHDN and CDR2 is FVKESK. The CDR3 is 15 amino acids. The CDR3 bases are TGTGCCAGCACCTTAGGGGGGGCTCGCACAGATACGCAGTATTTT. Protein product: CASTLGGARTDTQYF.

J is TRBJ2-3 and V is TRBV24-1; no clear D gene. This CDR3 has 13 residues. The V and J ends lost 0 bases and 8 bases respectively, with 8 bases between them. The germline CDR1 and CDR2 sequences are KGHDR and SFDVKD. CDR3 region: CATSDLSMSTQYF. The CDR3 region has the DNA TGTGCCACCAGTGATTTGAGCATGAGTACGCAGTATTTT.

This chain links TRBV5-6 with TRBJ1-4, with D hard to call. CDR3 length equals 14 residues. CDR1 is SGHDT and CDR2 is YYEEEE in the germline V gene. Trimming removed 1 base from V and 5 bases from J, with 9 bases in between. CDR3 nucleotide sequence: TGTGCCAGCAGCTTGTGGGCATTGAATGAAAAACTGTTTTTT. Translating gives CASSLWALNEKLFF.

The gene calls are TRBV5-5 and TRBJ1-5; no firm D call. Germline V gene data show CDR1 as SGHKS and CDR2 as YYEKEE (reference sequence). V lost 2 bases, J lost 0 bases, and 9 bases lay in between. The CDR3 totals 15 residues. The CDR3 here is CASSLTAYSNQPQHF. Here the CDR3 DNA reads TGTGCCAGCAGCTTAACAGCTTATAGCAATCAGCCCCAGCATTTT. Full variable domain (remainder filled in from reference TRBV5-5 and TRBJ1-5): DAGVTQSPTHLIKTRGQQVTLRCSPISGHKSVSWYQQVLGQGPQFIFQYYEKEERGRGNFPDRFSARQFPNYSSELNVNALLLGDSALYLCASSLTAYSNQPQHFGDGTRLSIL.

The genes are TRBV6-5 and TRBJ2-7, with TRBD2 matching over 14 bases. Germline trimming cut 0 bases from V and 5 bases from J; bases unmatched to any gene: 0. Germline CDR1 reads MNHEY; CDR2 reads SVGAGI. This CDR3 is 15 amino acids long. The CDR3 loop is CASSYSGLAGDEQYF. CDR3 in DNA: TGTGCCAGCAGTTACTCGGGACTAGCGGGAGACGAGCAGTACTTC.

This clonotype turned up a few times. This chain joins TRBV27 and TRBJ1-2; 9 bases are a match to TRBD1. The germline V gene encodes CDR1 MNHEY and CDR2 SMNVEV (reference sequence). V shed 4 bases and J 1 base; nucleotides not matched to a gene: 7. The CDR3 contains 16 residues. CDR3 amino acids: CASSSWTGVGNYGYTF. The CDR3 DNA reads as TGTGCCAGCAGTTCGTGGACAGGGGTGGGTAACTATGGCTACACCTTC.

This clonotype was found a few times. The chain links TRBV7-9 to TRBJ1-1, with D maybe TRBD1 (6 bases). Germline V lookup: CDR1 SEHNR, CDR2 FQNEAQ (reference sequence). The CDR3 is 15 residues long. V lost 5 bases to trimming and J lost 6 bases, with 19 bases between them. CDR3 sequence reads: CASSLHAGGGPEAFF. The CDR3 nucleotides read TGTGCCAGCAGCCTCCACGCGGGGGGGGGGCCTGAAGCTTTCTTT. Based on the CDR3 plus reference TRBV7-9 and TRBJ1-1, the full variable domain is DTGVSQNPRHKITKRGQNVTFRCDPISEHNRLYWYRQTLGQGPEFLTYFQNEAQLEKSRLLSDRFSAERPKGSFSTLEIQRTEQGDSAMYLCASSLHAGGGPEAFFGQGTRLTVV.

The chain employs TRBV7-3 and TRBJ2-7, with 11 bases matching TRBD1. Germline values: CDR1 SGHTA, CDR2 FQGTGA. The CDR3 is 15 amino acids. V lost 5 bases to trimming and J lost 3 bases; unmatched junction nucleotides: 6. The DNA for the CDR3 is TGTGCCAGCAGCCCCTCGGGACAGGGGGACTACGAGCAGTACTTC. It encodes CASSPSGQGDYEQYF.

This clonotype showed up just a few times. The CDR3 protein is CASSQVYRGSRNEQFF. CDR3 in DNA: TGCGCCAGCAGCCAAGTGTACAGGGGGTCGAGGAATGAGCAGTTCTTC. The chain joins TRBV4-3 to TRBJ2-1; 8 bases line up with TRBD1. With 1 base clipped from V and 7 bases from J, the junction kept 9 bases outside the gene matches. CDR3 length equals 16 residues. Germline loops: CDR1 LGHNA, CDR2 YSLEER.

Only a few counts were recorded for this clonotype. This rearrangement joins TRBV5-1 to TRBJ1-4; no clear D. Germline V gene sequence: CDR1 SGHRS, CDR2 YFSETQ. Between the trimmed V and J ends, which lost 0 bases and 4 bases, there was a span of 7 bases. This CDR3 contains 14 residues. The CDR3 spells CASSLDGVNEKLFF. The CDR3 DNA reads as TGCGCCAGCAGCTTGGACGGAGTTAATGAAAAACTGTTTTTT.

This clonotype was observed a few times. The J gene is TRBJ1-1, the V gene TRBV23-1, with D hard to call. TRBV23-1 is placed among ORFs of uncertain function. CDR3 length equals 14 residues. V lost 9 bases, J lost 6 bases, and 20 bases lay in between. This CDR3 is CARIDHHHLPEAFF. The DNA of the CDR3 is TGCGCCAGGATTGACCACCACCACCTCCCTGAAGCTTTCTTT.

The CDR3 DNA sequence: TGTGCCAGCAGGGGGGACAGGGACCATGGCTACACCTTC. Translation gives CASRGDRDHGYTF. The chain carries TRBV12-3 or TRBV12-4 and TRBJ1-2; TRBD1 agrees at 9 bases. The CDR3 has 13 amino acids. J gave up 6 bases and V 6 bases, and 5 bases lay outside the gene matches.

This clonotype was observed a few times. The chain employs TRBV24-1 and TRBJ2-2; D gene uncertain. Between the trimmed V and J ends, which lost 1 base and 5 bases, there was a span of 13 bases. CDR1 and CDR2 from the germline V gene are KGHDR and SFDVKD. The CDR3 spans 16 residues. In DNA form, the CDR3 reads TGTGCCACCAGTGATTTCGGATGGACGGAAACCGGGGAGCTGTTTTTT. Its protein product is CATSDFGWTETGELFF.

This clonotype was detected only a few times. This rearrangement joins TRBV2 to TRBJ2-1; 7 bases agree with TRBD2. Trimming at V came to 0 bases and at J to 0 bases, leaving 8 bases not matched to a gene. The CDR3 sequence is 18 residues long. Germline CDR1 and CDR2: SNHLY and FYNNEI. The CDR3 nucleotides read TGTGCCAGCAGTGAAGCGCTTTTCGGGGGGAGCTCCTACAATGAGCAGTTCTTC. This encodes CASSEALFGGSSYNEQFF.

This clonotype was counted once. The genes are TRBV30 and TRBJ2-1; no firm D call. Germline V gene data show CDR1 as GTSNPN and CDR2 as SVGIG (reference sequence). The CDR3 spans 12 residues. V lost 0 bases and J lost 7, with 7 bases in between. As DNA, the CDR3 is TGTGCCTGGAGTGTACCTCTGAATGAGCAGTTCTTC. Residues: CAWSVPLNEQFF.